This paragraph covers one T cell receptor (beta chain) sequence. The antigen remains undetermined. As for treatment: some 19 received Ad26.COV2.S at low or high dose, single or two shots; five or six received placebo; per-sample allocation not given. After the first vaccine or placebo injection, samples were drawn on day 63. V lost 8 bases, J lost 5 bases, and 17 bases stayed unmatched. Germline CDR1 and CDR2: LNHDA and SQIVND (reference sequence). The CDR3 is 16 residues long. This entry comes from a study of Ad26.COV2.S vaccination and SARS-CoV-2 variants. In the study overall: Dosing was one shot or two shots 56 days apart. Study-wide results and limits: The TCR-based breadth and depth measures might underestimate overall T cell responses. The placebo group had lower spike-specific TCR breadth than the vaccine recipients did. After vaccination, reports described spike-specific CD8+ and CD4+ T cell responses as showing substantial breadth.

Some clones are missing from TCRdb's copy, which holds only in-frame ones; the method was immunoSEQ multiplex PCR. The sample includes some 330,000 clones, roughly 90% seen only once; the top ten take about 5%. The V gene is TRBV19, the J gene TRBJ1-2; 7 nucleotides align to TRBD1. The clonotype was recovered from a person aged 18-60 years who received the Ad26.COV2.S COVID-19 vaccine or a placebo. The source was peripheral blood, collected in a trial of Ad26.COV2.S vaccine versus placebo. The CDR3 here is CASFGLWQGVFYGYTF. The CDR3 nucleotides read TGTGCCAGTTTTGGACTCTGGCAGGGGGTTTTTTATGGCTACACCTTC.